A single sample is the source of the 27 T cell receptor beta chains below, sequenced in a study of cytomegalovirus exposure and HLA in healthy donors. Use of 60 Vbeta and 13 Jbeta primers characterized the PCR. Assay: immunoSEQ multiplex PCR; the TCRdb copy retains only in-frame clones and omits some. Of over 90,000 clones in the sample, 60% to 80% were seen once. The sample consisted of PBMCs. The source of these receptors is an older woman in good health and CMV-seropositive.

The V and J genes are TRBV11-1 and TRBJ1-2, with TRBD1 as a possible D gene (5 bases). Germline V gene sequence: CDR1 SGHAT, CDR2 FQDESV (reference sequence). This CDR3 has 18 residues. Trimming took 3 bases from V and 4 from J, leaving 24 bases between them. CDR3 nucleotides: TGTGCCAGCAGCTTGAGATCCGACAGCCCAGTGAAGATCTATGGCTACACCTTC. Protein product: CASSLRSDSPVKIYGYTF.

The chain couples TRBV19 to TRBJ2-6; D perhaps matches TRBD2 (5 bases). CDR3 length equals 15 residues. V lost 6 bases and J 0 bases, leaving 9 bases between the germline ends. The germline V gene has CDR1 LNHDA and CDR2 SQIVND (reference sequence). The CDR3 sequence is CASSVGVSGANVLTF. Written as DNA, the CDR3 is TGTGCCAGTAGCGTCGGGGTCTCTGGGGCCAACGTCCTGACTTTC.

This chain joins TRBV5-1 and TRBJ2-1; 7 nucleotides align to TRBD2. V gave up 3 bases and J gave up 0 bases; unmatched junction bases: 9. In germline, CDR1 is SGHRS, CDR2 YFSETQ. The CDR3 is 17 amino acids. The CDR3 DNA reads as TGCGCCAGCAGCTGGAACCCTAGCGGTAGCTCCTACAATGAGCAGTTCTTC. Its protein is CASSWNPSGSSYNEQFF.

The rearrangement uses TRBV28 and TRBJ1-3; 11 nucleotides line up with TRBD1. V shed 5 bases and J 0 bases; nucleotides not matched to a gene: 6. Germline CDR1 reads MDHEN; CDR2 reads SYDVKM. This CDR3 has 17 amino acids. CDR3 protein: CASSTGTGGISGNTIYF. The CDR3 DNA reads TGTGCCAGCAGTACCGGGACAGGGGGGATCTCTGGAAACACCATATATTTT.

This clone appeared a single time. The V call is TRBV11-2, the J call TRBJ2-1; 9 bases are a match to TRBD2. Per germline, CDR1 SGHAT and CDR2 FQNNGV. Trimming cost V 7 bases and J 0 bases; bases outside gene matches: 13. This CDR3 has 18 residues. The CDR3 DNA follows: TGTGCCAGCACCCTTAGCGGGAGCCCTACTAGCTCCTACAATGAGCAGTTCTTC. It specifies CASTLSGSPTSSYNEQFF.

V is TRBV30 and J is TRBJ2-7; D is unresolved. The CDR3 runs 12 residues. Trimming shortened V by 2 bases and J by 3 bases, and 8 bases separated the two germline ends. Germline CDR1 is GTSNPN and CDR2 is SVGIG (reference sequence). The CDR3 loop is CAWSLVSYEQYF. The DNA of the CDR3 is TGTGCCTGGAGTTTGGTTAGCTACGAGCAGTACTTC.

The chain links TRBV29-1 to TRBJ1-1; 7 nucleotides match TRBD1. Germline CDR1 and CDR2: SQVTM and ANQGSEA. The CDR3 consists of 15 residues. Germline trimming cut 6 bases from V and 4 bases from J; bases unmatched to any gene: 14. DNA of the CDR3: TGCAGCGTGTTGGGACAGCTTCCCTTTGGCACTGAAGCTTTCTTT. Amino acid sequence: CSVLGQLPFGTEAFF.

This sequence joins TRBV10-3 and TRBJ2-3; D ambiguous. The germline CDR1 and CDR2 sequences are ENHRY and SYGVKD. Trimming took 5 bases from V and 6 from J, leaving 9 bases between them. The CDR3 is made up of 12 amino acids. The CDR3 nucleotides are TGTGCCATCAGTCCGTCCCCGGATACGCAGTATTTT. Its protein product is CAISPSPDTQYF.

This clone appeared a single time. J is TRBJ2-1 and V is TRBV13; a possible D gene is TRBD2 (7 bases). Trimming removed 5 bases at V and 6 bases at J, with 17 bases between. CDR3 size: 15 residues. From germline, CDR1 is PRHDT and CDR2 FYEKMQ (reference sequence). Written as DNA, the CDR3 is TGTGCCAGCAGCGGGGGGCTAGCGGTTTCCAATGAGCAGTTCTTC. Its protein product is CASSGGLAVSNEQFF. Together with reference TRBV13 and TRBJ2-1, the CDR3 gives the full variable domain: AAGVIQSPRHLIKEKRETATLKCYPIPRHDTVYWYQQGPGQDPQFLISFYEKMQSDKGSIPDRFSAQQFSDYHSELNMSSLELGDSALYFCASSGGLAVSNEQFFGPGTRLTVL.

The gene calls are TRBV13 and TRBJ1-5, with 7 bases identical to TRBD1. Per the germline V gene, CDR1 is PRHDT and CDR2 is FYEKMQ (reference sequence). The CDR3 is 14 amino acids. Trimming took 3 bases from V and 1 from J; bases not matched to a gene: 0. For the CDR3, the DNA is TGTGCCAGCAGCTTCAGGGGGAGCAATCAGCCCCAGCATTTT. It yields the protein CASSFRGSNQPQHF.

The chain employs TRBV2 and TRBJ2-7; D might be TRBD2 (6 bases). The CDR3 runs 17 residues. Trimming left V 3 bases short and J 2 bases short, with 20 bases between. Looked up from germline, CDR1 is SNHLY and CDR2 is FYNNEI. The CDR3 protein is CASSDRGMTVSPYEQYF. In nucleotides, the CDR3 is TGTGCCAGCAGTGACCGCGGGATGACAGTTAGCCCCTACGAGCAGTACTTC. Filled out from reference TRBV2 and TRBJ2-7, the complete variable domain reads EPEVTQTPSHQVTQMGQEVILRCVPISNHLYFYWYRQILGQKVEFLVSFYNNEISEKSEIFDDQFSVERPDGSNFTLKIRSTKLEDSAMYFCASSDRGMTVSPYEQYFGPGTRLTVT.

The chain carries TRBV7-2 and TRBJ1-1, with a weak D call TRBD1 (5 bases). The CDR3 is 14 residues long. From germline, CDR1 is SGHTA and CDR2 FQGNSA. Deletions cut 1 base from V and 5 bases from J, with 11 bases between. CDR3: CASSLVSTATEAFF. CDR3 nucleotides: TGTGCCAGCAGCTTAGTGTCGACAGCTACTGAAGCTTTCTTT.

Only a few counts were recorded for this clone. The chain is built from TRBV6-5 and TRBJ1-3; D is ambiguous. The ends were cut back, 2 bases at V and 0 bases at J, with 11 bases in the middle. The CDR3 totals 16 residues. Germline-derived CDR1 and CDR2 are MNHEY and SVGAGI. The CDR3 sequence is CASSYGGTSSGNTIYF. CDR3 DNA sequence: TGTGCCAGCAGTTACGGAGGCACGAGCTCTGGAAACACCATATATTTT.

This chain uses TRBV30 with TRBJ2-2; D remains ambiguous. This CDR3 has 15 residues. With 5 bases removed from V and 0 bases from J, the gap between germline ends came to 13 bases. The germline gives CDR1 GTSNPN, CDR2 SVGIG (reference sequence). CDR3 coding DNA: TGTGCCTGGTCCCTGGGTCGGGCGAACACCGGGGAGCTGTTTTTT. Amino acids: CAWSLGRANTGELFF.

V is TRBV9 and J is TRBJ2-7, with a weak D call TRBD2 (5 bases). Germline assignment: CDR1 SGDLS and CDR2 YYNGEE. There are 14 residues in the CDR3. The ends were cut back, 0 bases at V and 5 bases at J, with 12 bases in the middle. The CDR3: CASSVGGNLDEQYF. The CDR3 DNA reads as TGTGCCAGCAGCGTAGGAGGGAATCTGGACGAGCAGTACTTC.

The V gene is TRBV19, the J gene TRBJ2-7, with D maybe TRBD1 (6 bases). Per germline, CDR1 LNHDA and CDR2 SQIVND (reference sequence). The germline V and J ends were trimmed by 4 bases and 3 bases, with 10 bases remaining between them. The CDR3 has 13 residues. The CDR3: CASSTRTVYEQYF. CDR3 DNA sequence: TGTGCCAGTAGTACGAGGACAGTCTACGAGCAGTACTTC. The full variable domain, with the rest looked up from reference TRBV19 and TRBJ2-7, is DGGITQSPKYLFRKEGQNVTLSCEQNLNHDAMYWYRQDPGQGLRLIYYSQIVNDFQKGDIAEGYSVSREKKESFPLTVTSAQKNPTAFYLCASSTRTVYEQYFGPGTRLTVT.

In the case of this clone: This specimen includes other DNA sequences encoding the same CDR3. This chain joins TRBV7-3 and TRBJ2-1; possibly TRBD1 for D (6 bases). Trimming removed 5 bases at V and 10 bases at J, with 12 bases between. Per the germline V gene, CDR1 is SGHTA and CDR2 is FQGTGA. The CDR3 contains 12 residues. In nucleotides, the CDR3 is TGTGCCAGCAGCCTCCCCCAGGGGGAGCAGTTCTTC. It is translated as CASSLPQGEQFF.

The chain joins TRBV6-5 to TRBJ1-2; the D gene is possibly TRBD1 (5 bases). The CDR3 runs 15 residues. Germline V gives CDR1 MNHEY, CDR2 SVGAGI. V was shortened by 0 bases and J by 2 bases, with 10 bases between the two germline ends. The CDR3 loop is CASSYSYGGNYGYTF. CDR3 DNA sequence: TGTGCCAGCAGTTACTCGTATGGGGGGAACTATGGCTACACCTTC.

This clone was seen a handful of times. This chain connects TRBV15 to TRBJ2-7; D gene ambiguous. CDR3 length: 12 amino acids. Germline CDR1 reads LNHNV; CDR2 reads YYDKDF (reference sequence). V gave up 0 bases and J gave up 6 bases, with 6 bases separating them. CDR3 sequence reads: CATSREASEQYF. The DNA of the CDR3 is TGTGCCACCAGCAGAGAAGCGTCCGAGCAGTACTTC. Filled out from reference TRBV15 and TRBJ2-7, the complete variable domain reads DAMVIQNPRYQVTQFGKPVTLSCSQTLNHNVMYWYQQKSSQAPKLLFHYYDKDFNNEADTPDNFQSRRPNTSFCFLDIRSPGLGDTAMYLCATSREASEQYFGPGTRLTVT.

In nucleotides, the CDR3 is TGTGCCAGCAGCCTTGGTGGGGAGCGGGAGCAGTTCTTC. Translating it yields CASSLGGEREQFF. This chain uses TRBV5-4 with TRBJ2-1, with D possibly being TRBD2 (5 bases). Germline CDR1 is SGHNT and CDR2 is YYREEE (reference sequence). Deletions cut 4 bases from V and 10 bases from J, with 15 bases between. The CDR3 has 13 amino acids.

This clone showed up just a few times. The chain recombines TRBV6-5 with TRBJ2-1; D call uncertain. This CDR3 is 11 amino acids long. Trimming shortened V by 6 bases and J by 4 bases, and 4 bases separated the two germline ends. In germline, CDR1 is MNHEY, CDR2 SVGAGI. The CDR3, as DNA: TGTGCCAGCAGCCTTTACAATGAGCAGTTCTTC. It translates to CASSLYNEQFF.

This clone was picked up a small number of times. The rearrangement links TRBV6-5 to TRBJ1-4; unclear D gene. V dropped 5 bases and J dropped 7 bases, with 14 bases sitting between them. CDR1 and CDR2 from the germline V gene are MNHEY and SVGAGI. The CDR3 consists of 14 residues. CDR3 DNA sequence: TGTGCCAGCAGTAACAATTATCGGAGTGAAAAACTGTTTTTT. Protein product: CASSNNYRSEKLFF.

This clone was observed many times. The V gene is TRBV10-2, the J gene TRBJ1-1; D uncertain. This CDR3 region has 13 residues. The germline V gene encodes CDR1 WSHSY and CDR2 SAAADI. The V gene lost 3 bases and the J gene lost 6 bases, with 11 bases spanning the gap. DNA of the CDR3: TGCGCCAGCAGTGATGGGGAGACCCCTGAAGCTTTCTTT. Protein sequence: CASSDGETPEAFF.

The sample holds a few counts of this clone. The V gene is TRBV11-2, the J gene TRBJ1-1; no clear D. The germline gives CDR1 SGHAT, CDR2 FQNNGV. The CDR3 is 14 residues long. V dropped 1 base and J dropped 3 bases, with 9 bases sitting between them. CDR3 region: CASSLAGLDTEAFF. For the CDR3, the DNA is TGTGCCAGCAGCTTAGCAGGACTGGACACTGAAGCTTTCTTT.

This sequence joins TRBV9 and TRBJ2-5; possible D gene TRBD2, 6 bases. Trimming took off 3 bases at V and 2 bases at J, with 14 bases between the two ends. Germline CDR1 reads SGDLS; CDR2 reads YYNGEE. This CDR3 comprises 15 residues. CDR3 amino acids: CASSGGDLGQETQYF. In DNA, the CDR3 is TGTGCCAGCAGCGGGGGGGATTTGGGTCAAGAGACCCAGTACTTC.

The chain employs TRBV7-8 and TRBJ1-3, with D unclear. The CDR3 spans 12 residues. Looked up from germline, CDR1 is SGHVS and CDR2 is FQNEAQ. Between the trimmed V and J ends, which lost 7 bases and 8 bases, there was a span of 12 bases. The CDR3 nucleotides are TGTGCCAGCACCGCATCGACTGACACCATATATTTT. Translation gives CASTASTDTIYF.

The chain couples TRBV7-3 to TRBJ1-1; tentatively, D is TRBD1 (6 bases). Germline CDR1 is SGHTA and CDR2 is FQGTGA. The CDR3 loop spans 14 amino acids. V was trimmed by 2 bases and J by 3 bases, leaving 10 bases between them. The CDR3 loop is CASSLVEGDTEAFF. The CDR3 DNA sequence: TGTGCCAGCAGCTTAGTTGAGGGGGACACTGAAGCTTTCTTT.